The 3 T cell receptor beta chains below all came from one sample that was sequenced in a study of radiation and T cells in renal cell carcinoma. The time point here: blood 2 weeks post-SBRT. The treatment was: 15 Gy SBRT to primary tumor, nephrectomy 4 weeks later. The method was immunoSEQ multiplex PCR; TCRdb's version includes in-frame clones alone and lacks a portion of them. The sample shows 150,000 to 160,000 clones, roughly 90% of them seen only once. The specimen comprised blood, sampled from a patient whose treatment included radiotherapy and nephrectomy. These receptors were collected from a woman aged 45-60 years with renal cell carcinoma.

The chain uses TRBV15 and TRBJ2-5, with 10 bases identical to TRBD2. The CDR3 has 15 residues. Germline V gives CDR1 LNHNV, CDR2 YYDKDF (reference sequence). V shed 2 bases and J 2 bases; nucleotides not matched to a gene: 2. CDR3 nucleotide sequence: TGTGCCACCAGCAGAACTAGCGGGGATCAAGAGACCCAGTACTTC. It is translated as CATSRTSGDQETQYF.

The chain combines TRBV7-2 with TRBJ2-4; TRBD2 aligns across 7 bases. The CDR3 covers 14 residues. CDR1 SGHTA and CDR2 FQGNSA come from the germline V gene. With 1 base clipped from V and 7 bases from J, the junction kept 4 bases outside the gene matches. CDR3 loop: CASSLGGGVNIQYF. DNA for the CDR3: TGTGCCAGCAGCTTAGGGGGAGGGGTTAACATTCAGTACTTC.

The chain links TRBV6-5 to TRBJ1-1; 8 bases line up with TRBD1. The germline CDR1 and CDR2 sequences are MNHEY and SVGAGI. After removal of 0 bases from V and 6 bases from J, the junction contained 6 bases not matched to a gene. CDR3 length: 15 amino acids. The CDR3 is CASSYSDRVKSEAFF. As DNA, the CDR3 is TGTGCCAGCAGTTACTCGGACAGGGTGAAATCTGAAGCTTTCTTT.